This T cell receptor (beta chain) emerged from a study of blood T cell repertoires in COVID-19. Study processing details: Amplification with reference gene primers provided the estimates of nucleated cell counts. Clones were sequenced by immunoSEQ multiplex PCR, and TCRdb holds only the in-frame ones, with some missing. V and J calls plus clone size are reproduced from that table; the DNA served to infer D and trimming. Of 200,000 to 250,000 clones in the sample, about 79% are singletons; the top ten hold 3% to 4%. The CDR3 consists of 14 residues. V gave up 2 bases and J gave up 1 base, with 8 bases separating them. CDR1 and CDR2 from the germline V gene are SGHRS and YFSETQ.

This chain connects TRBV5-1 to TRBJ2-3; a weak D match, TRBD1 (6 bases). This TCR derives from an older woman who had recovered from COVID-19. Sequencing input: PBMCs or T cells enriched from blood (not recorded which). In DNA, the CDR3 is TGCGCCAGCAGCTTATCAGGGGGCACAGATACGCAGTATTTT. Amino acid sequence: CASSLSGGTDTQYF.